Listed here are 21 T cell receptor beta chains from one sample, sequenced in a study of CD8 T cells in ankylosing spondylitis. TCRdb used MiXCR to reprocess the 5' RACE reads, holding one entry per CDR3 protein. The sample consists of 80,000 to 90,000 distinct CDR3 sequences, 27% of them appearing once. The sequencing sample was made of blood, either unsorted or a sorted T cell fraction (not recorded which). These receptors were taken from a male donor with ankylosing spondylitis or in good health (not recorded which).

In its sample, this clonotype was seen many times. This rearrangement joins TRBV20-1 to TRBJ2-6; D is possibly TRBD1 (6 bases). Trimming left V 6 bases short and J 8 bases short, with 11 bases between. The CDR3 has 12 residues. CDR1 and CDR2 (germline): DFQATT, SNEGSKA (reference sequence). The chain's CDR3 is CSAPQGTNVLTF. Written as DNA, the CDR3 is TGCAGTGCGCCGCAGGGGACCAACGTCCTGACTTTC.

The chain uses TRBV11-2 and TRBJ2-3, with D possibly TRBD1 on 6 matching bases. V shed 0 bases and J shed 9 bases, with 10 bases lying between them. This CDR3 has 13 amino acids. Germline V gene lookup returns CDR1 SGHAT and CDR2 FQNNGV. CDR3 DNA sequence: TGTGCCAGCAGCTTAGATCGGACAGCCACGCAGTATTTT. It translates to CASSLDRTATQYF.

V usage is TRBV29-1 and J usage is TRBJ2-1; either TRBD1 or TRBD2 may fit D (6 bases each). Between the trimmed V and J ends, which lost 6 bases and 3 bases, there was a span of 15 bases. The germline V gene has CDR1 SQVTM and CDR2 ANQGSEA. This CDR3 is 14 amino acids long. The CDR3 here is CSVSGGGGYNEQFF. CDR3 DNA: TGCAGCGTCTCCGGGGGCGGAGGCTACAATGAGCAGTTCTTC.

The V and J genes are TRBV18 and TRBJ2-5; D call uncertain. Germline V gene lookup returns CDR1 KGHSH and CDR2 LQKENI. The ends were cut back, 1 base at V and 4 bases at J, with 10 bases in the middle. The CDR3 is 14 residues long. This CDR3 reads CASSPRKDVETQYF. The CDR3 nucleotides read TGTGCCAGCTCACCACGGAAGGATGTAGAGACCCAGTACTTC.

The gene calls are TRBV5-1 and TRBJ2-1; a weak D match, TRBD2 (6 bases). Trimming pared 4 bases from V and 4 bases from J, leaving 15 bases between. Germline loops: CDR1 SGHRS, CDR2 YFSETQ. CDR3 length equals 15 residues. CDR3 bases: TGCGCCAGCAGCCAGATCGCTAGCGTATACAATGAGCAGTTCTTC. Its translation: CASSQIASVYNEQFF. Full variable domain (outside the CDR3, taken from reference TRBV5-1 and TRBJ2-1): KAGVTQTPRYLIKTRGQQVTLSCSPISGHRSVSWYQQTPGQGLQFLFEYFSETQRNKGNFPGRFSGRQFSNSRSEMNVSTLELGDSALYLCASSQIASVYNEQFFGPGTRLTVL.

The chain recombines TRBV24-1 with TRBJ2-1, with 7 positions matching TRBD1. CDR3 length equals 15 residues. The V segment lost 2 bases and the J segment 11 bases; nucleotides outside the gene matches: 11. Germline V gene lookup returns CDR1 KGHDR and CDR2 SFDVKD. In DNA, the CDR3 is TGTGCCACCAGTGATTCGATGGGACAGTTAAAACAGCAGTTCTTC. Translating gives CATSDSMGQLKQQFF.

On this clonotype: This may come from a read error, since a much larger clone is one base off. J is TRBJ2-1 and V is TRBV20-1, with D perhaps matching TRBD1 or TRBD2 (5 bases each). V lost 5 bases and J 8 bases, leaving 10 bases between the germline ends. The CDR3 has 11 residues. Germline values: CDR1 DFQATT, CDR2 SNEGSKA (reference sequence). The chain's CDR3 is CSAGGRHEQFF. The CDR3 nucleotides are TGCAGTGCTGGGGGAAGACATGAGCAGTTCTTC.

This clonotype was observed a handful of times. The chain uses TRBV4-1 and TRBJ2-1, with 11 bases identical to TRBD2. The CDR3 sequence is 16 residues long. CDR1 is MGHRA, CDR2 YSYEKL, per germline. Trimming removed 4 bases from V and 9 bases from J; junction bases left unmatched: 11. The DNA for the CDR3 is TGCGCCAGCAGCCGGAAACTAGCGGGAGAGGCGAGTGAGCAGTTCTTC. Translation: CASSRKLAGEASEQFF.

The rearrangement links TRBV27 to TRBJ2-2, with D uncertain. CDR1 MNHEY and CDR2 SMNVEV come from the germline V gene (reference sequence). Trimming cost V 8 bases and J 3 bases, with 7 bases left between them. This CDR3 is built from 12 residues. CDR3 residues: CASCSYTGELFF. Here the CDR3 DNA reads TGTGCCAGCTGCAGCTACACCGGGGAGCTGTTTTTT.

This clonotype was counted only a few times. The rearrangement joins TRBV5-1 to TRBJ2-3, with 9 bases fitting TRBD1. V lost 2 bases, J lost 3 bases, and 4 bases stayed unmatched. The germline CDR1 and CDR2 sequences are SGHRS and YFSETQ. The CDR3 totals 15 residues. Here the CDR3 DNA reads TGCGCCAGCAGCTTACAGGGGGCGCAGACAGATACGCAGTATTTT. Translated: CASSLQGAQTDTQYF.

This clonotype was detected many times. The chain couples TRBV6-5 to TRBJ2-1; D gene ambiguous. CDR1 and CDR2 from the germline V gene are MNHEY and SVGAGI. Trimming took off 2 bases at V and 5 bases at J, with 7 bases between the two ends. The CDR3 is 13 residues long. CDR3 region: CASSYAGDNEQFF. The CDR3 nucleotides read TGTGCCAGCAGTTACGCAGGAGACAATGAGCAGTTCTTC.

This clonotype appeared a few times. The chain uses TRBV7-2 and TRBJ1-3; TRBD1 is a possible D gene (6 bases). CDR1 is SGHTA, CDR2 FQGNSA, per germline. The CDR3 spans 15 residues. V shed 5 bases and J shed 7 bases, with 18 bases lying between them. Here the CDR3 reads CASSNHTGLVNTIYF. DNA of the CDR3: TGTGCCAGCAGCAATCACACAGGGCTCGTTAACACCATATATTTT.

This clonotype was observed a few times. The chain's CDR3 is CASSLGGRRAYGYTF. The CDR3 nucleotides are TGTGCCAGCAGCTTAGGAGGGCGGAGGGCCTATGGCTACACCTTC. The chain combines TRBV7-2 with TRBJ1-2; D uncertain. Trimming removed 1 base at V and 4 bases at J, with 13 bases between. Germline V gene lookup returns CDR1 SGHTA and CDR2 FQGNSA. The CDR3 totals 15 residues.

The V gene is TRBV10-3, the J gene TRBJ2-1, with TRBD2 matching over 7 bases. The germline V gene encodes CDR1 ENHRY and CDR2 SYGVKD. V was clipped by 2 bases and J by 9 bases; unmatched bases: 10. The CDR3 loop spans 15 amino acids. CDR3 residues: CAISENLLALGEQFF. The CDR3 DNA follows: TGTGCCATCAGTGAGAACCTACTAGCGCTCGGTGAGCAGTTCTTC.

The chain uses TRBV5-6 and TRBJ2-7; 10 positions match TRBD1. J lost 3 bases, V lost 6 bases, and 3 bases had no gene match. The CDR3 is made up of 13 amino acids. Germline V gene data show CDR1 as SGHDT and CDR2 as YYEEEE. The CDR3 DNA reads as TGTGCCAGCACCAGGACAGGGGGCTACGAGCAGTACTTC. Translation: CASTRTGGYEQYF.

The chain uses TRBV20-1 and TRBJ1-4, with D unresolved. Germline-derived CDR1 and CDR2 are DFQATT and SNEGSKA (reference sequence). The length of the CDR3 is 15 residues. Deletions cut 3 bases from V and 5 bases from J, with 16 bases between. The CDR3 loop reads CSASAPRTGNEKLFF. The CDR3 DNA is TGCAGTGCTAGTGCCCCCAGGACGGGAAATGAAAAACTGTTTTTT.

This chain connects TRBV20-1 to TRBJ2-7, with D perhaps matching TRBD2 (5 bases). Germline V gives CDR1 DFQATT, CDR2 SNEGSKA (reference sequence). The length of the CDR3 is 14 residues. Trimming pared 5 bases from V and 1 base from J, leaving 15 bases between. CDR3 DNA sequence: TGCAGTGCTTCCCCGCGGGCCCGGTCCTACGAGCAGTACTTC. Its protein product is CSASPRARSYEQYF.

This chain connects TRBV7-9 to TRBJ1-4; 9 bases align to TRBD1. The junction had 2 bases not matched to a gene; V was cut back by 3 bases and J by 6 bases. Germline assignment: CDR1 SEHNR and CDR2 FQNEAQ (reference sequence). CDR3 length: 14 amino acids. The CDR3 protein is CASSLRTGDEKLFF. CDR3 nucleotide sequence: TGTGCCAGCAGCTTGAGGACAGGGGATGAAAAACTGTTTTTT.

The chain has TRBV7-3 and TRBJ2-2; D unresolved. The length of the CDR3 is 15 residues. Germline CDR1 reads SGHTA; CDR2 reads FQGTGA. Trimming took 3 bases from V and 7 from J, leaving 15 bases between them. The CDR3 sequence is CASSFGSRRGGELFF. CDR3 sequence (DNA): TGTGCCAGCAGCTTTGGTTCTCGGAGAGGCGGGGAGCTGTTTTTT.

This clonotype showed up just a few times. The chain is built from TRBV5-1 and TRBJ2-1, with 8 bases that match TRBD1. This CDR3 contains 15 residues. V trimming: 9 bases; J trimming: 5 bases; junction bases outside the gene matches: 13. CDR1 is SGHRS, CDR2 YFSETQ, per germline. In nucleotides, the CDR3 is TGCGCCACCGCCCTAATACAGGGGGGACACAATGAGCAGTTCTTC. It yields the protein CATALIQGGHNEQFF.

This clonotype was seen more than once but under ten times. The chain is built from TRBV4-1 and TRBJ2-2; 9 positions agree with TRBD1. The V gene end was trimmed by 4 bases and the J gene end by 4 bases; junction bases not matched to a gene: 10. Germline assignment: CDR1 MGHRA and CDR2 YSYEKL. CDR3 length: 17 residues. This chain's CDR3 is CASSLLYRGLGTGELFF. The CDR3 nucleotides are TGCGCCAGCAGCCTTCTTTACAGGGGGCTGGGCACCGGGGAGCTGTTTTTT.